The rows below give T cell receptor beta chains drawn from one sample of a study of control samples from healthy donors and cancer patients. The method was immunoSEQ multiplex PCR; TCRdb's version includes in-frame clones alone and lacks a portion of them. The repertoire holds roughly 190,000 clones, with over 80% as singletons. The sequenced material came from blood. The receptors stem from a man aged 25 to 45 in good health. Both conserved end residues are part of each CDR3. D genes are given only for firm matches. Clone size is shown for a subset of rows, as once, few, many or a class of expanded clone.

j_call v_call clone_size d_call cdr3_nt cdr3_aa
TRBJ2-1 TRBV6-5 NA NA TGTGCCAGCACGAGGTACAATGAGCAGTTCTTC CASTRYNEQFF
TRBJ2-1 TRBV7-9 once TRBD1 TGTGCCAGCAGCTCGGACAGACAGGGAACGAATGAGCAGTTCTTC CASSSDRQGTNEQFF
TRBJ1-1 TRBV5-6 NA NA TGTGCCAGCAGCTTGGCCCCTGGGTTGAACACTGAAGCTTTCTTT CASSLAPGLNTEAFF
TRBJ2-3 TRBV13 NA TRBD2 TGTGCCAGCAGCTTAAGACTAGCGGGGGGCACAGATACGCAGTATTTT CASSLRLAGGTDTQYF
TRBJ2-2 TRBV11-2 NA TRBD2 TGTGCCAGCAGCTTCGAACTAGCGGGGAACCGGGAGCTGTTTTTT CASSFELAGNRELFF
TRBJ2-7 TRBV11-2 NA TRBD1 TGTGCCAGCAGCCCGATCCGGACAGGGACTCACTACGAGCAGTACTTC CASSPIRTGTHYEQYF
TRBJ2-3 TRBV5-6 NA TRBD2 TGTGCCAGCAGCTCCTTAGCGGGGACCAGAGATACGCAGTATTTT CASSSLAGTRDTQYF
TRBJ2-7 TRBV10-1 few TRBD1 TGCGCCAGCAGTGAGTCCATCGGACAGGACGCCTACGAGCAGTACTTC CASSESIGQDAYEQYF
TRBJ1-2 TRBV5-3 once NA TGTGCCAGAAGTTCGTTATTGGGGGGGCGCTTCTATGGCTACACCTTC CARSSLLGGRFYGYTF
TRBJ2-1 TRBV11-3 NA NA TGTGCCAGCAGCTTAGAGACGGGGTTGGAGCAGTTCTTC CASSLETGLEQFF
TRBJ1-1 TRBV6-5 NA NA TGTGCCAGCAGAGGGCTCACTGAAGCTTTCTTT CASRGLTEAFF
TRBJ2-5 TRBV6-2/TRBV6-3 once TRBD2 TGTGCCAGCAGCCCACACACTAGCGGTCAGACCCAGTACTTC CASSPHTSGQTQYF
TRBJ2-1 TRBV30 NA NA TGTGCCTGGAGTGGTAGGACTGCCCACAACAATGAGCAGTTCTTC CAWSGRTAHNNEQFF
TRBJ1-5 TRBV2 NA NA TGTGCCAGCAGGATAAACAACAATCAGCCCCAGCATTTT CASRINNNQPQHF
TRBJ2-1 TRBV6-4 once TRBD2 TGTGCCAGCAGTGACTCCTCGGGTAGCGGGGGGGCCTACGGTGAGCAGTTCTTC CASSDSSGSGGAYGEQFF
TRBJ1-4 TRBV13 few NA TGTGCCAGCAGAAATGAAAGAAATGGAAAACTGTTTTTT CASRNERNGKLFF
TRBJ1-3 TRBV27 NA TRBD1 TGTGCCAGCAGTCTCCCTCCCGTTACAGGGGCTGGAAACACCATATATTTT CASSLPPVTGAGNTIYF
TRBJ1-1 TRBV9 NA NA TGTGCCAGCAACTTACAGGGTTTAAGGGAAGCTTTCTTT CASNLQGLREAFF
TRBJ2-2 TRBV6-6 NA NA TGTGCCAGCGGGCCACTACTCACCGGGGAGCTGTTTTTT CASGPLLTGELFF
TRBJ1-2 TRBV5-1 few NA TGCGCCAGCAGCTTGGGACCACCAAAACTAGACTACACCTTC CASSLGPPKLDYTF
TRBJ1-1 TRBV5-1 NA TRBD1 TGCGCCAGCAGCTTTGGCTTTCAGGGGGCGAACACTGAAGCTTTCTTT CASSFGFQGANTEAFF
TRBJ1-1 TRBV9 NA NA TGTGCCAGCAGCGGGGCAGGACCGAACACTGAAGCTTTCTTT CASSGAGPNTEAFF
TRBJ2-3 TRBV5-1 NA NA TGCGCCAGCAGCTTTAAACGGGACTCATCCACAGATACGCAGTATTTT CASSFKRDSSTDTQYF
TRBJ2-6 TRBV12-3/TRBV12-4 NA NA TGTGCCAGCAGTTTACCCGGGGCCAACGTCCTGACTTTC CASSLPGANVLTF
TRBJ2-1 TRBV10-3 NA NA TGTGCCACAAATTTTAAAACGGGGGGCACGAACAATGAGCAGTTCTTC CATNFKTGGTNNEQFF
TRBJ2-3 TRBV27 NA TRBD2 TGTGCCAGCAGTTTATCGGGACTAGTGGGAGATACGCAGTATTTT CASSLSGLVGDTQYF
TRBJ2-2 TRBV2 NA NA TGTGCCAGCAAGCGGCGGGATGCTACCGGGGAGCTGTTTTTT CASKRRDATGELFF
TRBJ2-3 TRBV5-1 NA TRBD2 TGCGCCAGCACCCAAACCACCGGGACTAGCTCATATACGCAGTATTTT CASTQTTGTSSYTQYF
TRBJ1-6 TRBV7-9 NA NA TGTGCCAGCAGCTATGGGGGCAGGCGCTCCTATAATTCACCCCTCCACTTT CASSYGGRRSYNSPLHF
TRBJ1-4 TRBV19 NA NA TGTGCCAGTAGAACGCGAGGTCCTAATGAAAAACTGTTTTTT CASRTRGPNEKLFF
TRBJ2-2 TRBV19 NA NA TGTGCCAGTAGTATAGCGGGGGGCTTGTCCGGGGAGCTGTTTTTT CASSIAGGLSGELFF
TRBJ2-5 TRBV9 few NA TGTGCCAGCAGCCCTCACAGGACAGCTGGGGAGACCCAGTACTTC CASSPHRTAGETQYF
TRBJ2-1 TRBV2 NA TRBD2 TGTGCCAGCAGTCGCGACGGGGGGGGTTACAATGAGCAGTTCTTC CASSRDGGGYNEQFF
TRBJ1-2 TRBV5-1 NA NA TGCGCCAGCAGCTGGGAAGGGGGTGGTAGTGGCTACACCTTC CASSWEGGGSGYTF
TRBJ1-6 TRBV5-6 NA NA TGTGCCAGCAGCTTGAATATGGGGGATAATTCACCCCTCCACTTT CASSLNMGDNSPLHF
TRBJ1-2 TRBV25-1 NA NA TGTGCCAGCAGTGAATGGGAGGTTCACTATGGCTACACCTTC CASSEWEVHYGYTF
TRBJ2-7 TRBV12-3/TRBV12-4 NA TRBD1 TGTGCCAGCAGTTGGGGACAGTACGAGCAGTACTTC CASSWGQYEQYF
TRBJ2-2 TRBV4-1 NA TRBD2 TGCGCCAGCAGCCCCGGGGGGGTAAAGATCGGGGAGCTGTTTTTT CASSPGGVKIGELFF
TRBJ1-5 TRBV12-3/TRBV12-4 once TRBD1 TGTGCCAGCAGGGGACAGAGCAATCAGCCCCAGCATTTT CASRGQSNQPQHF
TRBJ1-6 TRBV12-3/TRBV12-4 NA NA TGTGCCACCAAAAGCTCCTATAATTCACCCCTCCACTTT CATKSSYNSPLHF
TRBJ1-5 TRBV6-1 NA NA TGTGCCAGCAGTGAAGTAGATTCAGGGGCCGATCGGCATTTT CASSEVDSGADRHF